The 17 T cell receptor beta chains below all came from one sample that was sequenced in a study of response to subunit inactivated influenza vaccine. TCRdb independently ran MiXCR on the RT-PCR reads; one entry per CDR3 protein. The table shows 550,000 to 600,000 distinct CDR3 sequences, with approximately 10% occurring only once. This sample comprised PBMCs from blood, obtained on the day of vaccination. The source is a man in his fifties or sixties who received an inactivated influenza vaccine.

The J gene is TRBJ2-5, the V gene TRBV28; 7 bases are a match to TRBD2. V trimming: 5 bases; J trimming: 2 bases; junction bases outside the gene matches: 5. CDR1 and CDR2 (germline): MDHEN, SYDVKM. The CDR3 contains 14 residues. The CDR3 DNA sequence: TGTGCCAGCAGTATGGGAGGGGATCAAGAGACCCAGTACTTC. It translates to CASSMGGDQETQYF.

The chain is built from TRBV25-1 and TRBJ2-7; no clear D. There are 13 residues in the CDR3. Trimming took 4 bases from V and 0 from J, leaving 7 bases between them. Germline CDR1 MGHDK, CDR2 SYGVNS. The CDR3 reads CASSALDSYEQYF. CDR3 bases: TGTGCCAGCAGTGCCCTGGACTCCTACGAGCAGTACTTC.

This clonotype was recorded at least ten times. The V call is TRBV25-1, the J call TRBJ1-2; D not resolved. CDR3 size: 14 residues. CDR1 and CDR2 from the germline V gene are MGHDK and SYGVNS. Trimming stripped 3 bases from V and 8 bases from J, with 16 bases between. The chain's CDR3 is CASSDPGRLKGYTF. DNA for the CDR3: TGTGCCAGCAGTGACCCCGGGAGGCTTAAGGGCTACACCTTC.

This clonotype was picked up many times. This sequence joins TRBV29-1 and TRBJ2-1; TRBD2 aligns across 13 bases. The V and J ends lost 7 bases and 10 bases, in that order; junction bases with no gene match: 10. The germline gives CDR1 SQVTM, CDR2 ANQGSEA. The CDR3 consists of 14 residues. The CDR3: CSAEGLAGVREQFF. For the CDR3, the DNA is TGCAGCGCCGAAGGACTAGCGGGAGTACGGGAGCAGTTCTTC.

The chain couples TRBV6-1 to TRBJ1-1; 9 positions agree with TRBD1. This CDR3 is 15 amino acids long. Germline loops: CDR1 MNHNS, CDR2 SASEGT. V lost 9 bases and J lost 14; bases outside the gene matches: 22. DNA for the CDR3: TGTGCCAGTAAATGGGACAGGGACTACGCGGGGAAAACCTTCTTT. This encodes CASKWDRDYAGKTFF.

This clonotype was detected only a few times. The genes are TRBV30 and TRBJ1-5; perhaps TRBD1 as D (5 bases). Trimming took off 2 bases at V and 7 bases at J, with 18 bases between the two ends. The germline gives CDR1 GTSNPN, CDR2 SVGIG (reference sequence). CDR3 length equals 15 residues. CDR3 protein: CAWSLFGGAQQPQHF. The DNA of the CDR3 is TGTGCCTGGAGTCTGTTTGGGGGAGCCCAACAGCCCCAGCATTTT.

This rearrangement joins TRBV12-3 or TRBV12-4 to TRBJ2-3; a possible D gene is TRBD2 (5 bases). The germline V and J ends were trimmed by 3 bases and 4 bases, with 14 bases remaining between them. The CDR3 is made up of 15 amino acids. The DNA for the CDR3 is TGTGCCAGCAGTTTGAGGACGGGAAGGTCAGATACGCAGTATTTT. It codes for CASSLRTGRSDTQYF.

Many counts were recorded for this clonotype. The CDR3 reads CASSRMIQETQYF. The CDR3 DNA reads TGTGCCAGCAGCCGCATGATACAAGAGACCCAGTACTTC. The chain has TRBV21-1 and TRBJ2-5. TRBV21-1 is termed a pseudogene. This CDR3 has 13 residues.

The V gene is TRBV7-6, the J gene TRBJ2-1; 9 nucleotides match TRBD2. This CDR3 comprises 16 residues. V shed 5 bases and J 7 bases; nucleotides not matched to a gene: 12. Germline values: CDR1 SGHVS, CDR2 FNYEAQ. The CDR3 nucleotides are TGTGCCAGCAGCCCACGGCGGGAGGGACACCCGAATGAGCAGTTCTTC. Translated: CASSPRREGHPNEQFF.

This rearrangement joins TRBV7-2 to TRBJ2-3, with 7 bases identical to TRBD2. This CDR3 contains 13 residues. Germline CDR1 and CDR2: SGHTA and FQGNSA. The V segment lost 0 bases and the J segment 9 bases; nucleotides outside the gene matches: 3. The CDR3 sequence: CASSLAPSGTQYF. The CDR3 DNA sequence: TGTGCCAGCAGCTTAGCCCCTAGCGGAACGCAGTATTTT.

This clonotype was found a few times. This chain links TRBV6-1 with TRBJ1-2; D uncertain. V lost 11 bases to trimming and J lost 4 bases, with 17 bases between them. CDR1 is MNHNS and CDR2 is SASEGT in the germline V gene. The CDR3 covers 13 residues. CDR3 in DNA: TGTGCCGCAAGCGGCGGGAGATCCTATGGCTACACCTTC. This gives the protein CAASGGRSYGYTF.

This clonotype has at least ten counts. The chain is built from TRBV5-1 and TRBJ2-7; tentatively, D is TRBD1 or TRBD2 (6 bases each). V dropped 5 bases and J dropped 2 bases, with 17 bases sitting between them. CDR3 length: 15 amino acids. Germline V gene lookup returns CDR1 SGHRS and CDR2 YFSETQ. CDR3 loop: CASSLNGGSTYEQYF. The CDR3 DNA sequence: TGCGCCAGCAGTCTAAACGGGGGCAGCACCTACGAGCAGTACTTC. Looking up the rest from reference TRBV5-1 and TRBJ2-7 gives the full variable domain: KAGVTQTPRYLIKTRGQQVTLSCSPISGHRSVSWYQQTPGQGLQFLFEYFSETQRNKGNFPGRFSGRQFSNSRSEMNVSTLELGDSALYLCASSLNGGSTYEQYFGPGTRLTVT.

This clonotype was observed a handful of times. This CDR3 reads CASSSWAGGESEQYF. The CDR3 DNA sequence: TGTGCCAGCAGCTCATGGGCCGGTGGGGAAAGCGAGCAGTACTTC. The chain carries TRBV7-2 and TRBJ2-7; D is ambiguous. The CDR3 sequence is 15 residues long. With 4 bases removed from V and 6 bases from J, the gap between germline ends came to 19 bases. CDR1 and CDR2 from the germline V gene are SGHTA and FQGNSA.

This clonotype was counted between two and nine times. V usage is TRBV5-1 and J usage is TRBJ2-5, with D possibly matching TRBD1 (5 bases). Germline V gene sequence: CDR1 SGHRS, CDR2 YFSETQ. With 4 bases removed from V and 0 bases from J, the gap between germline ends came to 10 bases. This CDR3 has 14 residues. The CDR3 is CASSPQGNQETQYF. The CDR3 DNA sequence: TGCGCCAGCAGCCCTCAGGGAAACCAAGAGACCCAGTACTTC.

This clonotype was observed a handful of times. V is TRBV6-1 and J is TRBJ2-2, with D maybe TRBD2 (7 bases). Between the trimmed V and J ends, which lost 8 bases and 5 bases, there was a span of 18 bases. The CDR3 totals 15 residues. CDR1 and CDR2 (germline): MNHNS, SASEGT. The CDR3 DNA follows: TGTGCCAGCTACCTCGGGGGGCGCGAAACCGGGGAGCTGTTTTTT. This encodes CASYLGGRETGELFF.

This clonotype was seen more than once but under ten times. This chain connects TRBV4-1 to TRBJ1-2; a weak D match, TRBD1 (5 bases). This CDR3 has 13 amino acids. Trimming took off 4 bases at V and 8 bases at J, with 14 bases between the two ends. The germline CDR1 and CDR2 sequences are MGHRA and YSYEKL. Here the CDR3 reads CASSPRGVEGYTF. CDR3 sequence (DNA): TGCGCCAGCAGCCCGCGGGGGGTAGAAGGCTACACCTTC.

The chain joins TRBV7-9 to TRBJ2-7; perhaps TRBD2 as D (5 bases). This CDR3 region has 14 residues. Germline CDR1 reads SEHNR; CDR2 reads FQNEAQ (reference sequence). Trimming removed 1 base from V and 5 bases from J, with 12 bases in between. In DNA, the CDR3 is TGTGCCAGCAGCTTAGGAACTAGAGCTGACGAGCAGTACTTC. Its translation: CASSLGTRADEQYF. Full variable domain (remainder filled in from reference TRBV7-9 and TRBJ2-7): DTGVSQNPRHKITKRGQNVTFRCDPISEHNRLYWYRQTLGQGPEFLTYFQNEAQLEKSRLLSDRFSAERPKGSFSTLEIQRTEQGDSAMYLCASSLGTRADEQYFGPGTRLTVT.